These T cell receptor beta chains were read from a single sample in a study of OX40 agonist ivuxolimab in advanced cancers. The protocol was immunoSEQ multiplex PCR, while the TCRdb copy is restricted to in-frame clones and leaves out a portion. The sample has about 55,000 clones, about 86% seen once. Specimen: CD4+ or CD8+ T cells sorted from blood, collected in a trial of the OX40 agonist ivuxolimab. These receptors came from an adult with an advanced solid tumor such as melanoma, head and neck, liver or kidney cancer. CDR3s include the opening cysteine and the closing phenylalanine or tryptophan. Each record gives: clone size, J gene, V gene, D gene, CDR3 DNA, CDR3 protein. A D gene is named only where the DNA matches it firmly. The size of a clone is reported for some rows only, either as once, few or many, or as a class for expanded clones.

.	TRBJ1-2	TRBV4-1	.	TGCGCCAGCAGCCAAGCGGGGGTGGCACAGAACATCTATGGCTACACCTTC	CASSQAGVAQNIYGYTF
few	TRBJ2-7	TRBV29-1	TRBD1	TGCAGCGTTTCGCGACAGGGGGGCTCCTACGAGCAGTACTTC	CSVSRQGGSYEQYF
.	TRBJ1-6	TRBV18	.	TGTGCCAGCTCACCGAGCAGCGATAATTCACCCCTCCACTTT	CASSPSSDNSPLHF
.	TRBJ2-7	TRBV6-1	.	TGTGCCAGCAGTGAATTTACCGAGTACGAGCAGTACTTC	CASSEFTEYEQYF
.	TRBJ2-7	TRBV27	.	TGTGCCAGCAGTGGCCCGGGGTACGAGCAGTACTTC	CASSGPGYEQYF
.	TRBJ1-2	TRBV30	TRBD1	TGTGCCTGGAGTGTACAGGGGACAGGGGCCCTTCAACCCTTC	CAWSVQGTGALQPF
.	TRBJ2-1	TRBV7-3	.	TGTGCCAGCAGCCCCAAGGACAGATACAATGAGCAGTTCTTC	CASSPKDRYNEQFF
.	TRBJ2-3	TRBV21-1	.	TGTGCCAGCCCCGGGGCGTCAGGGGAGGCAGATACGCAGTATTTT	CASPGASGEADTQYF
.	TRBJ2-7	TRBV7-8	.	TGTGCCAGCAGCCCCCACAGGGTGAGACTCGAGCAGTACTTC	CASSPHRVRLEQYF
once	TRBJ1-5	TRBV30	.	TGTGCCTGGAGTATATCACCGCGATATAGCAATCAGCCCCAGCATTTT	CAWSISPRYSNQPQHF
.	TRBJ2-1	TRBV27	TRBD2	TGTGCCAGCAGTCTAGCGGGAGTTAATGAGCAGTTCTTC	CASSLAGVNEQFF
.	TRBJ2-7	TRBV29-1	.	TGCAGCGTTCGGGACATTAACTACGAGCAGTACTTC	CSVRDINYEQYF
.	TRBJ2-1	TRBV10-3	TRBD2	TGTGCCATCAGCGCGGGGCGGGAGTCTGTTGTTGGTGAGCAGTTCTTC	CAISAGRESVVGEQFF
.	TRBJ1-2	TRBV28	TRBD1	TGTGCCACCTCACAGGGGGGGACCTATGGCTACACCTTC	CATSQGGTYGYTF
.	TRBJ1-4	TRBV29-1	.	TGCAGCGCCCGACTGGGGCTAACTAATGAAAAACTGTTTTTT	CSARLGLTNEKLFF
.	TRBJ2-5	TRBV5-1	.	TGCGCCAGCAGTCGTGGGACACGTCAGGGGGAGGCCCAGTACTTC	CASSRGTRQGEAQYF
.	TRBJ2-5	TRBV5-1	TRBD2	TGCGCCAGCAGTAGCCAGAGCGGGAGGGGGAAAAACCAGTACTTC	CASSSQSGRGKNQYF
.	TRBJ2-1	TRBV5-8	.	TGTGCCACCCAAAGGGTGAACAGGGCTGGGCAGTTCTTC	CATQRVNRAGQFF
.	TRBJ2-7	TRBV5-6	.	TGTGCCAGCAGCGCGCCAGTACGGTACGAGCAGTACTTC	CASSAPVRYEQYF
.	TRBJ2-7	TRBV28	TRBD1	TGTGCCAGCAGCTCTCAGGGGGCCCCAAGCTCCTACGAGCAGTACTTC	CASSSQGAPSSYEQYF
.	TRBJ2-5	TRBV27	.	TGTGCCAGCAGTAGGAGGGTCCCAGAGACCCAGTACTTC	CASSRRVPETQYF
few	TRBJ2-1	TRBV2	.	TGTGCCAGCAGTGAAAGGAGCTTCATGGGCGGCGAGCAGTTCTTC	CASSERSFMGGEQFF
.	TRBJ2-7	TRBV7-8	.	TGTGCCAGCAGCTATATCCCAGGTGCTTCCTACGAGCAGTACTTC	CASSYIPGASYEQYF
.	TRBJ2-7	TRBV28	TRBD1	TGTGCCAGCAGGACAGGGGGCGGGACAGGAGCCTACGAGCAGTACTTC	CASRTGGGTGAYEQYF
.	TRBJ1-1	TRBV28	.	TGTGCCAGTAGTATACAGGGTGTAACTGAAGCTTTCTTT	CASSIQGVTEAFF
.	TRBJ2-5	TRBV5-1	TRBD1	TGCGCCAGCAGCTCTGGACAGGGGTGCGAGACCCAGTACTTC	CASSSGQGCETQYF
.	TRBJ2-1	TRBV20-1	TRBD1	TGCAGTGCCAGGGACAGTGAGCAGTTCTTC	CSARDSEQFF
.	TRBJ2-1	TRBV6-1	.	TGTGCCAGCAGTGACCCCGTTCGGGGGGCGCAGAATGAGCAGTTCTTC	CASSDPVRGAQNEQFF
.	TRBJ2-7	TRBV19	TRBD1	TGTGCCAGTAGTCTGCAGGGACAGGGGGATCCAGTGTACGAGCAGTACTTC	CASSLQGQGDPVYEQYF
.	TRBJ2-7	TRBV2	TRBD1	TGTGCCAGCAGTGGACAGGGGACCTCCTACGAGCAGTACTTC	CASSGQGTSYEQYF